The 5 T cell receptor beta chains presented below share a single source sample, sequenced in a study of blood T cell repertoires in COVID-19. Using immunoSEQ multiplex PCR, the repertoire was profiled, and TCRdb retains in-frame clones only, with some absent. The profile shows over 100,000 clones, about 89% of them singletons. The sequenced material came from peripheral blood. The source is a man aged 35 to 55 with acute or convalescent COVID-19.

This clone was counted once. The chain employs TRBV7-8 and TRBJ2-3, with 8 bases aligning to TRBD2. CDR3 size: 17 residues. Germline trimming cut 4 bases from V and 1 base from J; bases unmatched to any gene: 10. Germline V lookup: CDR1 SGHVS, CDR2 FQNEAQ. In DNA, the CDR3 is TGTGCCAGCAGCTCCGGACTAGCCTTTCTGGGCACAGATACGCAGTATTTT. Protein product: CASSSGLAFLGTDTQYF.

This rearrangement joins TRBV15 to TRBJ2-7, with D possibly being TRBD2 (6 bases). V was trimmed by 5 bases and J by 3 bases, leaving 11 bases between them. This CDR3 has 13 amino acids. In germline, CDR1 is LNHNV, CDR2 YYDKDF (reference sequence). In DNA, the CDR3 is TGTGCCACCAGCCGGGAGTCCCTCTACGAGCAGTACTTC. This codes for CATSRESLYEQYF.

This chain's CDR3 is CAWSPRGERVSYEQYF. The CDR3 DNA follows: TGTGCCTGGAGTCCCCGAGGAGAGCGGGTCTCCTACGAGCAGTACTTC. The chain is built from TRBV30 and TRBJ2-7; the D gene is possibly TRBD2 (6 bases). The germline V gene has CDR1 GTSNPN and CDR2 SVGIG (reference sequence). Trimming removed 2 bases from V and 0 bases from J, with 17 bases in between. The CDR3 is 16 residues long.

This rearrangement joins TRBV5-1 to TRBJ2-1, with 14 bases that match TRBD2. Trimming cost V 8 bases and J 8 bases; bases outside gene matches: 3. Germline V gene sequence: CDR1 SGHRS, CDR2 YFSETQ. The CDR3 contains 13 residues. CDR3 nucleotide sequence: TGCGCCAGTGGACTAGCGGGGGGAGATGAGCAGTTCTTC. This codes for CASGLAGGDEQFF.

This clone was counted once. The chain carries TRBV15 and TRBJ1-5; D is possibly TRBD1 (5 bases). The germline gives CDR1 LNHNV, CDR2 YYDKDF (reference sequence). V was cut by 0 bases and J by 0 bases, with 6 bases left in between. The CDR3 sequence is 15 residues long. CDR3 residues: CATSRDRDSNQPQHF. CDR3 coding DNA: TGTGCCACCAGCAGAGACAGGGATAGCAATCAGCCCCAGCATTTT.